The rows below give T cell receptor beta chains drawn from one sample of a study of OX40 agonist ivuxolimab in advanced cancers. This table comes from immunoSEQ multiplex PCR, and its TCRdb copy is limited to in-frame clones, with some not included. This table holds some 59,000 clones, roughly 87% found once. The sample in question was CD4+ or CD8+ T cells sorted from blood, obtained in a trial of the OX40 agonist ivuxolimab. The receptors stem from an adult with an advanced solid tumor such as melanoma, head and neck, liver or kidney cancer. CDR3s include the opening cysteine and the closing phenylalanine or tryptophan. Each record gives: V gene, clone size, D gene, J gene, CDR3 protein, CDR3 DNA. A D gene is named only where the DNA matches it firmly. Where a row states a size, it is once, few, many or the class of an expanded clone; other rows omit it.

V gene: TRBV16; clone size: -; D gene: -; J gene: TRBJ2-1; CDR3 protein: CASSPPISSEQFF; CDR3 DNA: TGTGCCAGCAGCCCCCCGATCTCAAGCGAGCAGTTCTTC
V gene: TRBV6-5; clone size: -; D gene: -; J gene: TRBJ1-2; CDR3 protein: CASSRSGAQGYGYTF; CDR3 DNA: TGTGCCAGCAGCAGGAGCGGGGCGCAGGGCTATGGCTACACCTTC
V gene: TRBV4-1; clone size: -; D gene: -; J gene: TRBJ2-3; CDR3 protein: CASSPAGDTDTQYF; CDR3 DNA: TGCGCCAGCAGCCCCGCCGGGGACACAGATACGCAGTATTTT
V gene: TRBV6-4; clone size: -; D gene: TRBD1; J gene: TRBJ2-3; CDR3 protein: CASSTGTGATDTQYF; CDR3 DNA: TGTGCCAGCAGTACCGGGACAGGGGCCACAGATACGCAGTATTTT
V gene: TRBV5-4; clone size: once; D gene: -; J gene: TRBJ2-2; CDR3 protein: CASSLGPTLQISGELFF; CDR3 DNA: TGTGCCAGCAGCTTGGGACCCACTCTCCAGATTAGCGGGGAGCTGTTTTTT
V gene: TRBV5-6; clone size: -; D gene: -; J gene: TRBJ2-1; CDR3 protein: CASSRYRENNEQFF; CDR3 DNA: TGTGCCAGCAGCAGATACAGAGAAAACAATGAGCAGTTCTTC
V gene: TRBV27; clone size: once; D gene: -; J gene: TRBJ2-2; CDR3 protein: CASHRGRVANTGELFF; CDR3 DNA: TGTGCCAGCCACCGGGGGCGGGTAGCGAACACCGGGGAGCTGTTTTTT
V gene: TRBV2; clone size: -; D gene: -; J gene: TRBJ2-2; CDR3 protein: CASSLLGGDTGELFF; CDR3 DNA: TGTGCCAGCAGTTTGTTAGGGGGTGACACCGGGGAGCTGTTTTTT
V gene: TRBV6-6; clone size: -; D gene: TRBD1; J gene: TRBJ1-5; CDR3 protein: CASRNPGQGQPQHF; CDR3 DNA: TGTGCCAGCAGAAATCCGGGACAGGGGCAGCCCCAGCATTTT
V gene: TRBV6-1; clone size: -; D gene: -; J gene: TRBJ1-1; CDR3 protein: CASTEGLVEAFF; CDR3 DNA: TGTGCCAGCACCGAGGGTTTGGTAGAAGCTTTCTTT
V gene: TRBV28; clone size: few; D gene: -; J gene: TRBJ1-2; CDR3 protein: CASSAHGGGKTGYTF; CDR3 DNA: TGTGCCAGCAGTGCCCACGGGGGGGGGAAAACTGGCTACACCTTC
V gene: TRBV2; clone size: -; D gene: -; J gene: TRBJ1-1; CDR3 protein: CASNLGQGWNTEAFF; CDR3 DNA: TGTGCCAGCAACTTGGGGCAGGGATGGAACACTGAAGCTTTCTTT
V gene: TRBV4-1; clone size: -; D gene: -; J gene: TRBJ2-3; CDR3 protein: CASSQNTDTQYF; CDR3 DNA: TGCGCCAGCAGCCAGAATACTGATACGCAGTATTTT
V gene: TRBV2; clone size: -; D gene: -; J gene: TRBJ2-3; CDR3 protein: CASSDGTTDTQYF; CDR3 DNA: TGTGCCAGCAGTGATGGAACCACAGATACGCAGTATTTT
V gene: TRBV18; clone size: -; D gene: TRBD1; J gene: TRBJ2-1; CDR3 protein: CASSYGQGDYNEQFF; CDR3 DNA: TGTGCCAGTTCTTATGGACAGGGGGATTACAATGAGCAGTTCTTC
V gene: TRBV28; clone size: once; D gene: -; J gene: TRBJ2-1; CDR3 protein: CASRFRGISYNEQFF; CDR3 DNA: TGTGCCAGCAGGTTTCGCGGGATTTCCTACAATGAGCAGTTCTTC
V gene: TRBV2; clone size: -; D gene: TRBD2; J gene: TRBJ2-3; CDR3 protein: CASSDPWREGPDTQYF; CDR3 DNA: TGTGCCAGCAGTGATCCGTGGCGGGAGGGCCCTGATACGCAGTATTTT
V gene: TRBV6-1; clone size: -; D gene: TRBD1; J gene: TRBJ1-2; CDR3 protein: CASSGQGAAGDYGYTF; CDR3 DNA: TGTGCCAGCAGTGGCCAGGGGGCGGCGGGGGACTATGGCTACACCTTC
V gene: TRBV6-1; clone size: -; D gene: -; J gene: TRBJ2-6; CDR3 protein: CASSVQTSGANVLTF; CDR3 DNA: TGTGCCAGCAGTGTTCAAACCTCTGGGGCCAACGTCCTGACTTTC
V gene: TRBV10-1; clone size: -; D gene: -; J gene: TRBJ2-1; CDR3 protein: CASSESPVSEQFF; CDR3 DNA: TGCGCCAGCAGTGAGTCGCCCGTTTCGGAGCAGTTCTTC
V gene: TRBV7-3; clone size: -; D gene: TRBD1; J gene: TRBJ2-5; CDR3 protein: CASSLRQGALYF; CDR3 DNA: TGTGCCAGCAGCTTAAGGCAGGGGGCTTTGTACTTC
V gene: TRBV6-1; clone size: -; D gene: -; J gene: TRBJ2-7; CDR3 protein: CASSEGLSYEQYF; CDR3 DNA: TGTGCCAGCAGTGAAGGGCTCTCCTACGAGCAGTACTTC
V gene: TRBV11-2; clone size: -; D gene: -; J gene: TRBJ2-6; CDR3 protein: CASSFSRGRPGANVLTF; CDR3 DNA: TGTGCCAGCAGCTTTTCCCGGGGTAGGCCTGGGGCCAACGTCCTGACTTTC
V gene: TRBV28; clone size: -; D gene: -; J gene: TRBJ1-4; CDR3 protein: CASRVANEKLFF; CDR3 DNA: TGTGCCAGCAGGGTCGCTAATGAAAAACTGTTTTTT
V gene: TRBV4-3; clone size: -; D gene: -; J gene: TRBJ1-1; CDR3 protein: CASSHVQQNTEAFF; CDR3 DNA: TGCGCCAGCAGCCATGTACAGCAGAACACTGAAGCTTTCTTT
V gene: TRBV28; clone size: -; D gene: -; J gene: TRBJ1-2; CDR3 protein: CASKTAGSYGYTF; CDR3 DNA: TGTGCCAGTAAGACCGCGGGGAGCTATGGCTACACCTTC
V gene: TRBV27; clone size: once; D gene: -; J gene: TRBJ1-5; CDR3 protein: CASRPFYGPRGNQPQHF; CDR3 DNA: TGTGCCAGCAGACCTTTTTACGGACCTCGGGGCAATCAGCCCCAGCATTTT
V gene: TRBV7-9; clone size: few; D gene: -; J gene: TRBJ2-5; CDR3 protein: CASNPLGETQYF; CDR3 DNA: TGTGCCAGCAACCCCCTCGGGGAGACCCAGTACTTC
V gene: TRBV19; clone size: -; D gene: TRBD2; J gene: TRBJ2-5; CDR3 protein: CASSIARGSGETQYF; CDR3 DNA: TGTGCCAGTAGTATAGCACGCGGGAGCGGCGAGACCCAGTACTTC
V gene: TRBV11-2; clone size: -; D gene: -; J gene: TRBJ2-7; CDR3 protein: CASREALYHEQYF; CDR3 DNA: TGTGCCAGCAGAGAAGCCCTGTACCACGAGCAGTACTTC
V gene: TRBV2; clone size: -; D gene: TRBD1; J gene: TRBJ2-5; CDR3 protein: CASRKQQGAGETQYF; CDR3 DNA: TGTGCCAGCAGAAAACAACAGGGGGCGGGAGAGACCCAGTACTTC
V gene: TRBV10-3; clone size: -; D gene: -; J gene: TRBJ1-2; CDR3 protein: CAISESAGAGNYGYTF; CDR3 DNA: TGTGCCATCAGTGAGTCTGCGGGGGCGGGTAACTATGGCTACACCTTC
V gene: TRBV19; clone size: -; D gene: -; J gene: TRBJ2-6; CDR3 protein: CASSINFRSGANVLTF; CDR3 DNA: TGTGCCAGTAGTATTAATTTCCGCTCTGGGGCCAACGTCCTGACTTTC
V gene: TRBV6-5; clone size: once; D gene: -; J gene: TRBJ2-3; CDR3 protein: CASRPSQGTTQYF; CDR3 DNA: TGTGCCAGCAGGCCCAGTCAGGGTACTACGCAGTATTTT
V gene: TRBV28; clone size: -; D gene: -; J gene: TRBJ2-3; CDR3 protein: CASSPGGFYSTDTQYF; CDR3 DNA: TGTGCCAGCAGCCCAGGAGGGTTCTATAGCACAGATACGCAGTATTTT
V gene: TRBV6-6; clone size: -; D gene: TRBD2; J gene: TRBJ2-7; CDR3 protein: CASGSGRFTYEQYF; CDR3 DNA: TGTGCCAGCGGTAGCGGGAGGTTTACCTACGAGCAGTACTTC
V gene: TRBV2; clone size: -; D gene: TRBD2; J gene: TRBJ2-2; CDR3 protein: CASSEVASGRAGELFF; CDR3 DNA: TGTGCCAGCAGTGAAGTTGCTAGCGGGAGGGCCGGGGAGCTGTTTTTT
V gene: TRBV28; clone size: -; D gene: TRBD2; J gene: TRBJ2-1; CDR3 protein: CASSLRTSGVGREQFF; CDR3 DNA: TGTGCCAGCAGTTTGAGGACTAGCGGAGTGGGGCGGGAGCAGTTCTTC
V gene: TRBV4-2; clone size: -; D gene: TRBD2; J gene: TRBJ2-1; CDR3 protein: CASSHILGLAANNEQFF; CDR3 DNA: TGTGCCAGCAGCCATATCCTGGGGCTAGCGGCAAACAATGAGCAGTTCTTC
V gene: TRBV27; clone size: -; D gene: -; J gene: TRBJ2-2; CDR3 protein: CASRGTSNTGELFF; CDR3 DNA: TGTGCCAGTCGTGGGACTTCGAACACCGGGGAGCTGTTTTTT